The clone carrying this TCR beta chain was counted between two and nine times. The target antigen is unknown. Prepared libraries of TCR beta cDNA carried unique molecular identifiers. The authors obtained roughly 0.5 million cDNA molecules from roughly 1 to 10 million T cells. TCRdb ran MiXCR on the PCR reads and lists one entry per CDR3 protein. The data hold hundreds of thousands of distinct CDR3 sequences, with just under 30% observed a single time. These data belong to a study of post-analysis software for immune sequencing data. Study at large: The disease courses covered relapsing-remitting, secondary progressive and progressive-relapsing multiple sclerosis.

Study-level results: Normalized Chao1 diversity was significantly lower in multiple sclerosis patients than in controls. Several TRBV segments occurring more often in patients than controls included TRBV5-6, TRBV5-1 and TRBV20-1. By F measure, strong co-clustering occurred among samples prepared in the same batch.

Trimming shortened V by 1 base and J by 0 bases, and 10 bases separated the two germline ends. CDR1 and CDR2 from the germline V gene are SQVTM and ANQGSEA. The CDR3 sequence is 16 residues long. The TCR comes from a girl aged 5 to 17 with multiple sclerosis. The chain joins TRBV29-1 to TRBJ2-6; tentative D call: TRBD2 (5 bases). Sequenced input: blood. Here the CDR3 reads CSVEGRSDSGANVLTF. The DNA for the CDR3 is TGCAGCGTTGAAGGGAGGAGTGACTCTGGGGCCAACGTCCTGACTTTC. The whole variable domain, remainder taken from reference TRBV29-1 and TRBJ2-6, is SAVISQKPSRDICQRGTSLTIQCQVDSQVTMMFWYRQQPGQSLTLIATANQGSEATYESGFVIDKFPISRPNLTFSTLTVSNMSPEDSSIYLCSVEGRSDSGANVLTFGAGSRLTVL.